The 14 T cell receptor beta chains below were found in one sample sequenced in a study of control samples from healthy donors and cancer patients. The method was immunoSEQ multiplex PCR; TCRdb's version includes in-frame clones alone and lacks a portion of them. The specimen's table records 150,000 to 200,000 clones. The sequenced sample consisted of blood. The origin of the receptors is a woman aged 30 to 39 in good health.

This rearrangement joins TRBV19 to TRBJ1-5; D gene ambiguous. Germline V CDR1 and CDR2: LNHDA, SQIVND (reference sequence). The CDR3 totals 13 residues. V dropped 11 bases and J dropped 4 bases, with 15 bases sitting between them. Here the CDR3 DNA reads TGTGCCTCCACCGTGGGCTATAATCAGCCCCAGCATTTT. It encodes CASTVGYNQPQHF.

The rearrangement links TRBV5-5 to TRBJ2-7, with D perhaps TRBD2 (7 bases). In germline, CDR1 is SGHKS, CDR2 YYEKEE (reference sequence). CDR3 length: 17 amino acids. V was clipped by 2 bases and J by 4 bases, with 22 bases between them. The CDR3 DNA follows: TGTGCCAGCAGCTTTGGGAGGGGGACAAAGAAGAGTTACGAGCAGTACTTC. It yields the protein CASSFGRGTKKSYEQYF.

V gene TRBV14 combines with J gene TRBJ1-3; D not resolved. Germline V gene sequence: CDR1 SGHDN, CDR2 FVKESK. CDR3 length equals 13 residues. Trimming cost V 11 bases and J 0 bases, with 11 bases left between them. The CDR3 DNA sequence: TGTGCCGTACTTAGTACCTCTGGAAACACCATATATTTT. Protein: CAVLSTSGNTIYF.

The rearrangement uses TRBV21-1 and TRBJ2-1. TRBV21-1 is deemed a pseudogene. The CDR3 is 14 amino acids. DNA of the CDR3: TGTGCCAGCAGCAAAGGGATGGTGGCCAATGAGCAGTTCTTC. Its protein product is CASSKGMVANEQFF.

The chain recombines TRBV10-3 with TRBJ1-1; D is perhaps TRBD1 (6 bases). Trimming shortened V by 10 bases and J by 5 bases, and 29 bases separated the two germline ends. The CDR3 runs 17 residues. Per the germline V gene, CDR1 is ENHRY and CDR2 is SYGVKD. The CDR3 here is CATGPKTGTRRVTEAFF. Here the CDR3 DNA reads TGTGCCACAGGGCCCAAAACCGGGACACGCCGCGTGACTGAAGCTTTCTTT.

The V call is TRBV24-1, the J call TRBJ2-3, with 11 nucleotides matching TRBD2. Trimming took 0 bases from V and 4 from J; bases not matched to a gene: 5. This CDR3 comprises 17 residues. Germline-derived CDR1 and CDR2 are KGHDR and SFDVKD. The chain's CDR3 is CATSDLPSGGPADTQYF. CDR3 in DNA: TGTGCCACCAGTGATTTGCCTAGCGGGGGGCCCGCAGATACGCAGTATTTT.

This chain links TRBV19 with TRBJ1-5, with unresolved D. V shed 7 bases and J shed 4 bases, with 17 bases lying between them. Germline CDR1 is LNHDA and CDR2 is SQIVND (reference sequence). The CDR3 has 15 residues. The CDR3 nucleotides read TGTGCCAGTATTGATTTGGGAACACTTAATCAGCCCCAGCATTTT. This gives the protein CASIDLGTLNQPQHF.

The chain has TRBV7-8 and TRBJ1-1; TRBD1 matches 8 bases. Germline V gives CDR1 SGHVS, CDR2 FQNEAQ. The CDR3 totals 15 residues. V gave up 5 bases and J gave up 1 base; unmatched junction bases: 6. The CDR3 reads CASSRNQGANTEAFF. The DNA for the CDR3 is TGTGCCAGCAGCCGAAATCAGGGGGCGAACACTGAAGCTTTCTTT.

In DNA, the CDR3 is TGTGCCAGCAGTTTACAGGCCCCCCTCTACGAGCAGTACTTC. This codes for CASSLQAPLYEQYF. V usage is TRBV27 and J usage is TRBJ2-7; no definite D call. Trimming cost V 2 bases and J 3 bases, with 11 bases left between them. CDR3 length: 14 amino acids. In germline, CDR1 is MNHEY, CDR2 SMNVEV (reference sequence).

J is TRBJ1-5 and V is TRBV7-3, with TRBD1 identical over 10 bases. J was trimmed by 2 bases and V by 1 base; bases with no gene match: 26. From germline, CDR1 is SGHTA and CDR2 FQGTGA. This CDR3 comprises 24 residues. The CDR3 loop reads CASSLNLVGSRGQGRIRGNQPQHF. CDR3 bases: TGTGCCAGCAGCTTAAATCTAGTCGGGAGTAGGGGACAGGGGAGGATAAGGGGCAATCAGCCCCAGCATTTT.

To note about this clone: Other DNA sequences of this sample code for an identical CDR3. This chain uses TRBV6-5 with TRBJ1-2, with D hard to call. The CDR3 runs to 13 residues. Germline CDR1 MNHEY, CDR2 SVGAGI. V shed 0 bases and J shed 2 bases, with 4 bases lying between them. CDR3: CASSYSQNYGYTF. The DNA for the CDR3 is TGTGCCAGCAGTTACTCACAGAACTATGGCTACACCTTC.

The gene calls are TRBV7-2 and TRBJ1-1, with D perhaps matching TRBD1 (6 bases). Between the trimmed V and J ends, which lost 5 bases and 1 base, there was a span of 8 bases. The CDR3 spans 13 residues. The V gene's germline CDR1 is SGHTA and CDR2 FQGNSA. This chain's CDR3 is CASSRQENTEAFF. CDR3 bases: TGTGCCAGCAGCCGACAGGAGAACACTGAAGCTTTCTTT.

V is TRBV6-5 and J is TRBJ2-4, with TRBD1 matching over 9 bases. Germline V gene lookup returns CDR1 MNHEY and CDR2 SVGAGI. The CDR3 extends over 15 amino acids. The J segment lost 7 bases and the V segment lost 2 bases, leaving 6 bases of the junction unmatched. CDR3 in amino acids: CASSYRDRAYNIQYF. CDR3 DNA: TGTGCCAGCAGTTACCGGGACAGGGCATATAACATTCAGTACTTC.

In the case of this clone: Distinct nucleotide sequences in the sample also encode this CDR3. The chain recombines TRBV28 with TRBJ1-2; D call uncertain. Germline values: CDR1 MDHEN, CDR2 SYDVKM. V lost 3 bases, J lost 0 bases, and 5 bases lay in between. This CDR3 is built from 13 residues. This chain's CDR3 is CASSLAANYGYTF. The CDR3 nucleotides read TGTGCCAGCAGTTTGGCAGCTAACTATGGCTACACCTTC.